This T cell receptor beta chain was retrieved from a study of blood T cell repertoires in COVID-19 (dated by TCRdb to 2018 to 2021). As for the study more broadly: The collaborator samples originated in the United States, Italy and Spain and spanned the acute and convalescent phases of COVID-19. The material from the prospective study consisted of cDNA or gDNA derived from T cells, B-cell-depleted T cells, or PBMCs. HLA class I and class II types, where available, came from metadata supplied by the sample provider rather than from assay-based typing. The repertoires were made available in a free public database intended to serve as a resource for research on the immune response to SARS-CoV-2. The samples were drawn from the first 160 participants of the ongoing ImmuneRACE study and from more than 1,000 subjects provided by 6 global collaborators. Subjects who had been exposed to COVID-19, were actively infected with it, or had recovered from it provided the deeply sampled blood TCRbeta repertoires that made up the dataset. The sample metadata nearly always contained a de-identified subject ID, COVID-19 status, age in years and sex. Overall results and qualifications from the work: The quantity of clinical and demographic metadata differed by source and by participant and was supplied without curation.

Taken from cysteine to phenylalanine, the CDR3 has 17 residues. The only DNA kept is the CDR3, 51 bases in frame from the first base. CDR1 and CDR2 were assigned from the germline V gene (reference sequence) as LNHDA and SQIVND. V is cut back by 5 bases and J by 1 base, with 13 bases in the junction unmatched. In its sample, this clone was seen once. What antigen it recognizes has not been identified. There are no base qualities to consult, and no much larger clone falls within one base. Participants in the prospective study were enrolled through a virtual design, were aged about 18 to 100 years, and lived in roughly 24 United States geographic areas. In the prospective study, participants were assigned to cohorts based on the clinical history participants reported in a screening survey and a study questionnaire. For ImmuneRACE Cohort 3, a participant was defined as recovered based on two consecutive negative NP/OP PCR tests, clearance by a healthcare professional, or resolution of symptoms. In the prospective study, mobile phlebotomists collected whole blood, serum and a nasopharyngeal or oropharyngeal swab from each participant. Participants in the prospective study had the option to provide additional blood draws and questionnaires over an approximately 2-month period. Prospective study blood samples were shipped either frozen or at room temperature before DNA extraction.

TCRbeta CDR3 regions were amplified from genomic DNA by means of the immunoSEQ Assay, a bias-controlled multiplex PCR. On the authors' methods: The number of nucleated cells in each sample was estimated by amplification of reference gene primers within the assay. To quantify the absolute abundance of each unique TCRbeta CDR3 rearrangement, sequence reads were collapsed and filtered. For each sample, productive Simpson clonality was calculated by taking the square root of Simpson's diversity index across productive rearrangements. Entries here come from immuneACCESS through TCRdb and include only in-frame sequences with V and J called. Some clones fail to appear in such tables; in the studies checked, an unresolved V gene covers under half of the shortfall, and the cause of the remainder is unknown. The V and J calls and clone size were taken over from that table, and D and trimming were inferred from the DNA. The sample records about 200,000 clones, approximately 80% of which are singletons. The top ten clonotypes cover about 12% of the sample.

Specimen: PBMCs or T cells enriched from blood (not recorded which). The V and J segments used are TRBV19 and TRBJ1-2, with 7 central nucleotides matching TRBD1. This clonotype was sampled from a middle-aged man who had recovered from COVID-19. The DNA reads TGTGCCAGTAGTCATTTGGGCCGGGACAGAAGTAACTATGGCTACACCTTC. This is translated as CASSHLGRDRSNYGYTF.